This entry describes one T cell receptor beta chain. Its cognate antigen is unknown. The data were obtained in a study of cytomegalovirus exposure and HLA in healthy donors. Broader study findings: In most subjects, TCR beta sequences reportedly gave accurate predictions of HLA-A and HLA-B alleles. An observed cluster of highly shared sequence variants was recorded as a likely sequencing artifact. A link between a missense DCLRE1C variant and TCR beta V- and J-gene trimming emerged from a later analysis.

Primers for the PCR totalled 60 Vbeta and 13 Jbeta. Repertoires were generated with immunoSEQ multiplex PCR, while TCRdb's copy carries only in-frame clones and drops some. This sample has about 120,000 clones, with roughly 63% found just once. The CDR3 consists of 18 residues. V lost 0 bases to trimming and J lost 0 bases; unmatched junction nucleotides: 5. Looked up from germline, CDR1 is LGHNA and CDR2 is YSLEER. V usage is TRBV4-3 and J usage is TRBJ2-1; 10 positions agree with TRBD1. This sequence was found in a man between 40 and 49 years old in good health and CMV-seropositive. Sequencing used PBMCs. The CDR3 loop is CASSQDRDRGYSYNEQFF. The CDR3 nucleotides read TGCGCCAGCAGCCAAGATCGGGACAGGGGATACTCCTACAATGAGCAGTTCTTC.